Listed below are T cell receptor beta chains from one sample, sequenced in a study of blood T cell repertoires in COVID-19. The assay was immunoSEQ multiplex PCR, and TCRdb's table has in-frame clones only and misses some. The data hold roughly 290,000 clones, with 70% to 85% observed a single time. Sequencing was carried out using peripheral blood. The origin of the receptors is a human donor with COVID-19, enrolled during active disease. The donor label of this sample is uncertain. CDR3s include the opening cysteine and the closing phenylalanine or tryptophan. The order of the fields is D gene, V gene, J gene, clone size, CDR3 DNA, CDR3 protein. A D gene is named only where the DNA matches it firmly. The size of a clone is reported for some rows only, either as once, few or many, or as a class for expanded clones.

d_gene: TRBD2
v_gene: TRBV7-6
j_gene: TRBJ2-7
abundance: NA
CDR3nt: TGTGCCAGCAGCGCCGGTCGGACTAGCGGGAGTTACGAGCAGTACTTC
CDR3aa: CASSAGRTSGSYEQYF

d_gene: NA
v_gene: TRBV30
j_gene: TRBJ2-1
abundance: NA
CDR3nt: TGTGCCTGGAGTCCCGACCGGAGCTACAATGAGCAGTTCTTC
CDR3aa: CAWSPDRSYNEQFF

d_gene: NA
v_gene: TRBV5-1
j_gene: TRBJ1-2
abundance: NA
CDR3nt: TGCGCCAGCAGCTTAGCAAACTGGGGAGCTAACTATGGCTACACCTTC
CDR3aa: CASSLANWGANYGYTF

d_gene: NA
v_gene: TRBV11-2
j_gene: TRBJ1-6
abundance: NA
CDR3nt: TGTGCCAGCAGCTTACGGGCAGGGGAATCACCCCTCCACTTT
CDR3aa: CASSLRAGESPLHF

d_gene: NA
v_gene: TRBV5-4
j_gene: TRBJ1-4
abundance: NA
CDR3nt: TGTGCCAGCAGCCCCGGATCAGCGGCAACTAATGAAAAACTGTTTTTT
CDR3aa: CASSPGSAATNEKLFF

d_gene: TRBD2
v_gene: TRBV5-4
j_gene: TRBJ2-5
abundance: NA
CDR3nt: TGTGCCAGCAGCTTGGGGCTAGCGGGCAGTGGAGAGACCCAGTACTTC
CDR3aa: CASSLGLAGSGETQYF

d_gene: NA
v_gene: TRBV9
j_gene: TRBJ2-3
abundance: NA
CDR3nt: TGTGCCAGCAGCCCATGGGGAGTCCCAGATACGCAGTATTTT
CDR3aa: CASSPWGVPDTQYF

d_gene: TRBD1
v_gene: TRBV2
j_gene: TRBJ2-3
abundance: NA
CDR3nt: TGTGCCAGCAGTGCTGGGACAGGGGGACTGCGAGATACGCAGTATTTT
CDR3aa: CASSAGTGGLRDTQYF

d_gene: NA
v_gene: TRBV6-6
j_gene: TRBJ1-2
abundance: NA
CDR3nt: TGTGCCAGCAGTTCCGGGGGGGGCTATGGCTACACCTTC
CDR3aa: CASSSGGGYGYTF

d_gene: TRBD1
v_gene: TRBV3-1/TRBV3-2
j_gene: TRBJ1-2
abundance: NA
CDR3nt: TGTGCCAGCAGCCAAGAAGCCAGGACAGGGAAGAATGGCTACACCTTC
CDR3aa: CASSQEARTGKNGYTF

d_gene: TRBD2
v_gene: TRBV7-3
j_gene: TRBJ2-1
abundance: NA
CDR3nt: TGTGCCAGCAGCCGGGGACTAGCCCCCGGGGGGGAGCAGTTCTTC
CDR3aa: CASSRGLAPGGEQFF

d_gene: TRBD1
v_gene: TRBV6-5
j_gene: TRBJ2-1
abundance: once
CDR3nt: TGTGCCAGCAGTTACAACAGGGACAGTTACAATGAGCAGTTCTTC
CDR3aa: CASSYNRDSYNEQFF

d_gene: TRBD2
v_gene: TRBV6-1
j_gene: TRBJ2-1
abundance: NA
CDR3nt: TGTGCCAGCAGTGAAAGGGCTTCGGGGGGGGTAAGCGATGAGCAGTTCTTC
CDR3aa: CASSERASGGVSDEQFF

d_gene: TRBD2
v_gene: TRBV7-3
j_gene: TRBJ2-1
abundance: NA
CDR3nt: TGTGCCAGCAGCTTAACGACTACTAGCGGGAGAGTCGATGAGCAGTTCTTC
CDR3aa: CASSLTTTSGRVDEQFF

d_gene: NA
v_gene: TRBV11-2
j_gene: TRBJ1-5
abundance: NA
CDR3nt: TGTGCCAGCAGCATAAACCCCCGCGACAGCAGTCAGCCCCAGCATTTT
CDR3aa: CASSINPRDSSQPQHF

d_gene: TRBD1
v_gene: TRBV6-1
j_gene: TRBJ2-7
abundance: NA
CDR3nt: TGTGCCAGCAGTGAACCCTCGGGACAGGGGCGCTACGAGCAGTACTTC
CDR3aa: CASSEPSGQGRYEQYF

d_gene: NA
v_gene: TRBV18
j_gene: TRBJ2-1
abundance: NA
CDR3nt: TGTGCCAGCTCACCCTACATAGCCGGCAATGAGCAGTTCTTC
CDR3aa: CASSPYIAGNEQFF

d_gene: NA
v_gene: TRBV2
j_gene: TRBJ2-3
abundance: NA
CDR3nt: TGTGCCAGCAGTGTGCGGGCCTCCACAGATACGCAGTATTTT
CDR3aa: CASSVRASTDTQYF

d_gene: NA
v_gene: TRBV4-3
j_gene: TRBJ1-2
abundance: NA
CDR3nt: TGCGCCAGCAGCCAAGAGTGGCCAGGGGTCTATGGCTACACCTTC
CDR3aa: CASSQEWPGVYGYTF

d_gene: NA
v_gene: TRBV10-3
j_gene: TRBJ1-1
abundance: NA
CDR3nt: TGTGCCATCAGTGACCCCGCGGGCAGCCGGGAAGCTTTCTTT
CDR3aa: CAISDPAGSREAFF

d_gene: NA
v_gene: TRBV19
j_gene: TRBJ1-5
abundance: NA
CDR3nt: TGTGCCAGTAGTATAGTCCGGGATCAGCCCCAGCATTTT
CDR3aa: CASSIVRDQPQHF

d_gene: NA
v_gene: TRBV19
j_gene: TRBJ2-2
abundance: NA
CDR3nt: TGTGCCAGTAGTACAAGACTGGCGAACACCGGGGAGCTGTTTTTT
CDR3aa: CASSTRLANTGELFF

d_gene: NA
v_gene: TRBV27
j_gene: TRBJ1-4
abundance: NA
CDR3nt: TGTGCCAGCAGCTCTGCGGGCGGTGGTGAAAAACTGTTTTTT
CDR3aa: CASSSAGGGEKLFF

d_gene: TRBD1
v_gene: TRBV7-2
j_gene: TRBJ2-1
abundance: NA
CDR3nt: TGTGCCAGCGATTTGGCGGGACAGGGGTACAATGAGCAGTTCTTC
CDR3aa: CASDLAGQGYNEQFF

d_gene: NA
v_gene: TRBV7-3
j_gene: TRBJ1-1
abundance: NA
CDR3nt: TGTGCCAGCAGCTTATCAGGGATGAACACTGAAGCTTTCTTT
CDR3aa: CASSLSGMNTEAFF

d_gene: NA
v_gene: TRBV18
j_gene: TRBJ1-5
abundance: NA
CDR3nt: TGTGCCAGCTCACCCCAGGCCCAGATTAACAATCAGCCCCAGCATTTT
CDR3aa: CASSPQAQINNQPQHF

d_gene: NA
v_gene: TRBV6-1
j_gene: TRBJ1-5
abundance: once
CDR3nt: TGTGCCAGCAGTGAGGGCCTGCACAAGACGTTCAACAATCAGCCCCAGCATTTT
CDR3aa: CASSEGLHKTFNNQPQHF

d_gene: TRBD1
v_gene: TRBV11-2
j_gene: TRBJ1-5
abundance: NA
CDR3nt: TGTGCCAGCAGCAAGAAGCCGGGACAGGGAAATCAGCCCCAGCATTTT
CDR3aa: CASSKKPGQGNQPQHF

d_gene: TRBD2
v_gene: TRBV5-4
j_gene: TRBJ2-7
abundance: NA
CDR3nt: TGTGCCAGCAGCCGCCAACGGGAGGGCCGGGGCGAGCAGTACTTC
CDR3aa: CASSRQREGRGEQYF

d_gene: NA
v_gene: TRBV4-1
j_gene: TRBJ2-3
abundance: NA
CDR3nt: TGCGCCAGCAGCCAAGAAACATCGGCAGGGGCCCTCCCGGATACGCAGTATTTT
CDR3aa: CASSQETSAGALPDTQYF

d_gene: NA
v_gene: TRBV25-1
j_gene: TRBJ2-1
abundance: once
CDR3nt: TGTGCCAGCAGTGAATTGAGCTCCACCTCTAACAATGAGCAGTTCTTC
CDR3aa: CASSELSSTSNNEQFF

d_gene: NA
v_gene: TRBV3-1/TRBV3-2
j_gene: TRBJ1-2
abundance: NA
CDR3nt: TGTGCCAGCAGCCCGCCGGTGAGGTCGATCTATGGCTACACCTTC
CDR3aa: CASSPPVRSIYGYTF

d_gene: TRBD2
v_gene: TRBV9
j_gene: TRBJ2-1
abundance: NA
CDR3nt: TGTGCCAGCAGCGTAGGGACTAGCGATTACTACAATGAGCAGTTCTTC
CDR3aa: CASSVGTSDYYNEQFF

d_gene: TRBD2
v_gene: TRBV19
j_gene: TRBJ2-7
abundance: NA
CDR3nt: TGTGCCAGTAGTAGGACTAGCGGAGATGCCCACGAGCAGTACTTC
CDR3aa: CASSRTSGDAHEQYF

d_gene: NA
v_gene: TRBV9
j_gene: TRBJ1-3
abundance: NA
CDR3nt: TGTGCCAGCAGCGTAGGAACAGGAACAACTGGAAACACCATATATTTT
CDR3aa: CASSVGTGTTGNTIYF

d_gene: NA
v_gene: TRBV5-1
j_gene: TRBJ1-3
abundance: NA
CDR3nt: TGCGCCAGCAGCTTGAGAGACTCTGGAAACACCATATATTTT
CDR3aa: CASSLRDSGNTIYF

d_gene: TRBD2
v_gene: TRBV3-1/TRBV3-2
j_gene: TRBJ2-1
abundance: NA
CDR3nt: TGTGCCAGCAGCCTTCCGGGACTAGTCAATGAGCAGTTCTTC
CDR3aa: CASSLPGLVNEQFF

d_gene: TRBD1
v_gene: TRBV19
j_gene: TRBJ2-1
abundance: NA
CDR3nt: TGTGCCAGTAGTCGCTCGCCCGGGACAGGGGACAATGAGCAGTTCTTC
CDR3aa: CASSRSPGTGDNEQFF

d_gene: TRBD1
v_gene: TRBV7-3
j_gene: TRBJ2-3
abundance: NA
CDR3nt: TGTGCCAGCAAACCGACAGGGGGCACAGATACGCAGTATTTT
CDR3aa: CASKPTGGTDTQYF

d_gene: NA
v_gene: TRBV9
j_gene: TRBJ1-3
abundance: once
CDR3nt: TGTGCCAGCAGCGCCGACAACTCTGGAAACACCATATATTTT
CDR3aa: CASSADNSGNTIYF

d_gene: TRBD1
v_gene: TRBV19
j_gene: TRBJ1-2
abundance: NA
CDR3nt: TGTGCCAGTAGTATGGGACAGGGGTTTCGCGGCTACACCTTC
CDR3aa: CASSMGQGFRGYTF

d_gene: NA
v_gene: TRBV27
j_gene: TRBJ1-2
abundance: NA
CDR3nt: TGTGCCAGCAGTTTATCGTCGTCGCGGCGGGAGGACTATGGCTACACCTTC
CDR3aa: CASSLSSSRREDYGYTF

d_gene: TRBD1
v_gene: TRBV6-5
j_gene: TRBJ2-7
abundance: NA
CDR3nt: TGTGCCAGCGGACAGGGAAGATTGGAGCAGTACTTC
CDR3aa: CASGQGRLEQYF

d_gene: NA
v_gene: TRBV28
j_gene: TRBJ1-4
abundance: NA
CDR3nt: TGTGCCAGCAGTTTTAATTGGGGGGGATCTAATGAAAAACTGTTTTTT
CDR3aa: CASSFNWGGSNEKLFF

d_gene: NA
v_gene: TRBV12-3/TRBV12-4
j_gene: TRBJ1-1
abundance: NA
CDR3nt: TGTGCCAGCAGTGCGGATGCTCAACGGGCTTTCTTT
CDR3aa: CASSADAQRAFF

d_gene: TRBD1
v_gene: TRBV6-6
j_gene: TRBJ1-5
abundance: NA
CDR3nt: TGTGCCAGCAGTTACCCGGAAACAGGGGGCCCCCAGCATTTT
CDR3aa: CASSYPETGGPQHF

d_gene: NA
v_gene: TRBV18
j_gene: TRBJ2-5
abundance: NA
CDR3nt: TGTGCCAGCTCACCACAAACAGGGTGGGAGACCCAGTACTTC
CDR3aa: CASSPQTGWETQYF

d_gene: NA
v_gene: TRBV7-2
j_gene: TRBJ1-5
abundance: NA
CDR3nt: TGTGCCAGCAGCTTAGTACGAACAGATAGCAATCAGCCCCAGCATTTT
CDR3aa: CASSLVRTDSNQPQHF

d_gene: TRBD1
v_gene: TRBV28
j_gene: TRBJ1-5
abundance: NA
CDR3nt: TGTGCCAGCAGATCCCCGGGACAGGCGTACAATCAGCCCCAGCATTTT
CDR3aa: CASRSPGQAYNQPQHF

d_gene: TRBD1
v_gene: TRBV18
j_gene: TRBJ1-2
abundance: once
CDR3nt: TGTGCCAGCTCACCCGTTGCCCGGACAGGGGAGGAAGGCTACACCTTC
CDR3aa: CASSPVARTGEEGYTF

d_gene: NA
v_gene: TRBV21-1
j_gene: TRBJ1-2
abundance: NA
CDR3nt: TGTGCCAGCAGCACTCAAAGCGACCTTCAAGGGGCGTTCGACTATGGCTACACCTTC
CDR3aa: CASSTQSDLQGAFDYGYTF

d_gene: TRBD2
v_gene: TRBV7-2
j_gene: TRBJ2-7
abundance: NA
CDR3nt: TGTGCCAGCAGGTCCTTAGCGGGAGGGCCTAGCGAGCAGTACTTC
CDR3aa: CASRSLAGGPSEQYF

d_gene: TRBD2
v_gene: TRBV7-2
j_gene: TRBJ2-1
abundance: NA
CDR3nt: TGTGCCAGCAGCTGGACTAGCGGGTCGTACAATGAGCAGTTCTTC
CDR3aa: CASSWTSGSYNEQFF

d_gene: TRBD2
v_gene: TRBV7-2
j_gene: TRBJ2-1
abundance: NA
CDR3nt: TGTGCCAGCAGCTCGACTAGCGGGAGGCTTGAGCAGTTCTTC
CDR3aa: CASSSTSGRLEQFF

d_gene: TRBD1
v_gene: TRBV7-3
j_gene: TRBJ2-6
abundance: once
CDR3nt: TGTGCCAGCAGCTTACACGAACAGGGGGTATCTGGGGCCAACGTCCTGACTTTC
CDR3aa: CASSLHEQGVSGANVLTF

d_gene: TRBD1
v_gene: TRBV5-1
j_gene: TRBJ2-1
abundance: NA
CDR3nt: TGCGCCAGCAGCTTGATACCGGGACAGGGGAACAATGAGCAGTTCTTC
CDR3aa: CASSLIPGQGNNEQFF

d_gene: NA
v_gene: TRBV18
j_gene: TRBJ2-7
abundance: NA
CDR3nt: TGTGCCAGCTCACCACCCAGGGCAGTCTACGAGCAGTACTTC
CDR3aa: CASSPPRAVYEQYF

d_gene: NA
v_gene: TRBV2
j_gene: TRBJ1-6
abundance: NA
CDR3nt: TGTGCCAGCAGTGTTCAACAGACAAATTCACCCCTCCACTTT
CDR3aa: CASSVQQTNSPLHF

d_gene: NA
v_gene: TRBV18
j_gene: TRBJ1-2
abundance: NA
CDR3nt: TGTGCCAGCTCACCCGAGCCGACAGATGGCTACACCTTC
CDR3aa: CASSPEPTDGYTF

d_gene: TRBD2
v_gene: TRBV4-3
j_gene: TRBJ2-1
abundance: NA
CDR3nt: TGCGCCAGCAGCCAAGCCCTGGGACTAGCGGGAGAGGATGAGCAGTTCTTC
CDR3aa: CASSQALGLAGEDEQFF